This T cell receptor beta chain was captured by sequencing in a study of molecular identifiers for immune sequencing clone quantification. Findings of the study overall: One cell's worth of spiked Jurkat TCR RNA was reportedly detectable among about a million naive cells.

Germline CDR1 is DFQATT and CDR2 is SNEGSKA (reference sequence). The CDR3 contains 14 residues. V lost 2 bases and J 1 base, leaving 9 bases between the germline ends. The sorting of naive CD8 T cells used the CD8+CD4-CCR7+CD45RA+ phenotype. Bulk TCR libraries were made with methods that had been previously described and with listed TCR primers. Using its own MiXCR run on the PCR reads, TCRdb lists one record per CDR3 protein. Of approximately 500,000 distinct CDR3 sequences in the sample, about 25% were seen once. In its sample, this clonotype was seen a few times. Its antigen is not known. J is TRBJ1-3 and V is TRBV20-1; D gene uncertain. The sequenced sample was naive CD8+ T cells from blood, with Jurkat cell RNA spiked in. Indicated subset: FACS-sorted CD8+CD4-CCR7+CD45RA+ naive T cells. The TCR sequence derives from a human donor in good health. Some libraries in this study had Jurkat cell RNA spiked in. In nucleotides, the CDR3 is TGCAGTGCTAGATCTATTAAATCTGGAAACACCATATATTTT. Its protein is CSARSIKSGNTIYF.